A selection of T cell receptor beta chains follows, all from one sample in a study of molecular identifiers for immune sequencing clone quantification. TCRdb reprocessed the PCR reads with MiXCR, giving one entry per CDR3 protein. This sample yields a few hundred thousand distinct CDR3 sequences, of which 24% are seen a single time; approximately 0.74% belongs to the top ten. Sequencing was done on a sample of naive CD8+ T cells from blood, with Jurkat cell RNA spiked in. These receptors were collected from a human donor in good health. Some libraries in this study had Jurkat cell RNA spiked in. The CDR3 runs from the conserved cysteine through the conserved F or W. Each record gives: J gene, clone size, D gene, CDR3 length, V gene, CDR3 protein, CDR3 DNA. A D gene is named only where the DNA matches it firmly. Size tells how often a clone was seen (once, few, many) or the class of an expanded clone, and some rows leave it out.

>TRBJ2-1|few|NA|15|TRBV7-3
CASSLAGTANNEQFF
TGTGCCAGCAGCCTAGCCGGGACCGCAAACAATGAGCAGTTCTTC
>TRBJ1-1|many|NA|16|TRBV9
CASSAGGGKLNTEAFF
TGTGCCAGCAGCGCTGGGGGGGGCAAGTTGAACACTGAAGCTTTCTTT
>TRBJ2-7|NA|TRBD2|12|TRBV10-3
CAISDGGGEQYF
TGTGCCATCAGTGACGGGGGGGGTGAGCAGTACTTC
>TRBJ2-5|NA|TRBD1|18|TRBV5-3
CASSPLRTGPPIWETQYF
TGTGCCAGCAGCCCACTGCGGACAGGGCCGCCCATATGGGAGACCCAGTACTTC
>TRBJ1-1|few|NA|14|TRBV30
CASYPRGLSTEAFF
TGTGCCTCCTACCCCAGGGGCCTTTCCACTGAAGCTTTCTTT
>TRBJ2-7|NA|TRBD2|15|TRBV19
CASSLGTSGAYEQYF
TGTGCCAGTAGTCTGGGGACTAGCGGGGCCTACGAGCAGTACTTC
>TRBJ2-3|NA|NA|14|TRBV20-1
CSATSSGPTDTQYF
TGCAGTGCTACGTCGAGCGGACCCACAGATACGCAGTATTTT
>TRBJ1-6|NA|NA|16|TRBV9
CASSVDLASGNSPLHF
TGTGCCAGCAGCGTAGATCTCGCGTCAGGAAATTCACCCCTCCACTTT
>TRBJ2-4|many|TRBD1|12|TRBV29-1
CSVSTGGYIQYF
TGCAGCGTTTCCACAGGGGGGTACATTCAGTACTTC
>TRBJ2-7|many|TRBD1|14|TRBV27
CASSPGTGVYEQYF
TGTGCCAGCAGCCCTGGGACAGGGGTGTACGAGCAGTACTTC
>TRBJ1-1|NA|NA|14|TRBV6-5
CASSYGGRTLVAFF
TGTGCCAGCAGTTACGGGGGGCGGACCTTGGTAGCTTTCTTT
>TRBJ2-3|NA|TRBD2|16|TRBV4-1
CASSQGFVRERDTQYF
TGCGCCAGCAGCCAAGGTTTCGTGCGGGAGCGGGATACGCAGTATTTT
>TRBJ2-7|many|NA|11|TRBV20-1
CSAILLREQYF
TGCAGTGCTATCCTCCTTCGGGAGCAGTACTTC
>TRBJ2-3|many|NA|19|TRBV5-1
CASSLGQARVSPHTDTQYF
TGCGCCAGCAGCTTGGGACAAGCCAGGGTTTCCCCACACACAGATACGCAGTATTTT
>TRBJ2-7|few|TRBD2|13|TRBV27
CASSSRLAPEQYF
TGTGCCAGCAGTTCGAGACTAGCGCCCGAGCAGTACTTC
>TRBJ1-2|few|NA|16|TRBV12-3/TRBV12-4
CASSKETGSSNYGYTF
TGTGCCAGCAGTAAAGAAACCGGGTCATCAAACTATGGCTACACCTTC
>TRBJ2-3|many|NA|15|TRBV28
CASSLRGQYTDTQYF
TGTGCCAGCAGTTTGCGGGGGCAATACACAGATACGCAGTATTTT
>TRBJ2-3|many|NA|16|TRBV4-3
CASSQVLLVVGDTQYF
TGCGCCAGCAGCCAAGTCCTTTTAGTTGTAGGCGATACGCAGTATTTT
>TRBJ1-5|few|NA|13|TRBV5-5
CASRGPGDQPQHF
TGTGCCAGCAGGGGACCAGGGGATCAGCCCCAGCATTTT
>TRBJ2-4|NA|TRBD1|16|TRBV7-2
CASSPDPGQGLDIQYF
TGTGCCAGCAGCCCGGATCCGGGACAGGGTCTTGACATTCAGTACTTC